The 28 T cell receptor beta chains in this list originate from one sample, sequenced in a study of human T cells and chemical hapten exposure. In TCRdb, the RACE reads were re-called with MiXCR into one record per CDR3 protein. The sample has 150,000 to 200,000 distinct CDR3 sequences; about 14% are singletons. Stated time point: patch test 1, 2 weeks after DPC sensitization. Treatment noted: therapeutic diphenylcyclopropenone sensitization with weekly scalp DPC. The source was whole blood, collected in connection with sensitization to the hapten diphenylcyclopropenone (DPC). These receptors all come from a woman in her thirties with alopecia areata. Some clones in this sample may be carry-over from other donors' samples.

This clonotype was detected many times. The chain recombines TRBV20-1 with TRBJ2-2; D is undetermined. V lost 5 bases and J lost 5, with 9 bases in between. Germline-derived CDR1 and CDR2 are DFQATT and SNEGSKA (reference sequence). CDR3 length equals 12 residues. The CDR3 DNA is TGCAGTGCTGAGGACCTGACCGGGGAGCTGTTTTTT. The encoded protein is CSAEDLTGELFF.

The chain links TRBV5-8 to TRBJ2-3, with TRBD2 matching over 13 bases. The V segment lost 4 bases and the J segment 6 bases; nucleotides outside the gene matches: 8. Germline V gives CDR1 SGHTS, CDR2 YDEGEE. CDR3 size: 16 residues. The CDR3, as DNA: TGTGCCAGCAGCGACGGACTAGCGGGAGTTGTGGATACGCAGTATTTT. Translation gives CASSDGLAGVVDTQYF.

This chain connects TRBV19 to TRBJ2-3, with 10 bases matching TRBD2. The V gene end was trimmed by 3 bases and the J gene end by 2 bases; junction bases not matched to a gene: 5. This CDR3 region has 16 residues. Germline CDR1 LNHDA, CDR2 SQIVND (reference sequence). The CDR3 sequence is CASSIVLAGTTDTQYF. The CDR3 DNA reads TGTGCCAGTAGTATCGTACTAGCGGGGACCACAGATACGCAGTATTTT.

This clonotype was seen repeatedly, ten times or more. The chain recombines TRBV5-1 with TRBJ1-1; no clear D. This CDR3 region has 13 residues. V lost 4 bases to trimming and J lost 1 base, with 8 bases between them. The germline V gene has CDR1 SGHRS and CDR2 YFSETQ. CDR3 sequence reads: CASSMDQNTEAFF. The CDR3 DNA follows: TGCGCCAGCAGCATGGACCAGAACACTGAAGCTTTCTTT. Filled out from reference TRBV5-1 and TRBJ1-1, the complete variable domain reads KAGVTQTPRYLIKTRGQQVTLSCSPISGHRSVSWYQQTPGQGLQFLFEYFSETQRNKGNFPGRFSGRQFSNSRSEMNVSTLELGDSALYLCASSMDQNTEAFFGQGTRLTVV.

V usage is TRBV5-5 and J usage is TRBJ1-1, with TRBD1 as a possible D gene (5 bases). V was trimmed by 0 bases and J by 0 bases, leaving 12 bases between them. The CDR3 is 16 residues long. Germline-derived CDR1 and CDR2 are SGHKS and YYEKEE (reference sequence). The CDR3 coding sequence is TGTGCCAGCAGCTTGGGCTTAGGGGCCATGAACACTGAAGCTTTCTTT. Its translation: CASSLGLGAMNTEAFF.

The J gene is TRBJ1-6, the V gene TRBV27, with 7 bases lining up with TRBD1. The V gene's germline CDR1 is MNHEY and CDR2 SMNVEV (reference sequence). Trimming took 4 bases from V and 8 from J; bases not matched to a gene: 5. CDR3 length: 14 residues. CDR3 sequence reads: CASSSWTGDSPLHF. The CDR3 nucleotides read TGTGCCAGCAGTTCATGGACAGGAGATTCACCCCTCCACTTT.

In this sample, this clonotype turned up many times. V is TRBV6-2 or TRBV6-3 and J is TRBJ2-7; no reliable D call. The CDR3 has 11 residues. Germline V lookup: CDR1 MNHEY, CDR2 SVGEGT. V lost 5 bases, J lost 3 bases, and 5 bases lay in between. The CDR3 loop reads CASSTNYEQYF. In DNA, the CDR3 is TGTGCCAGCAGTACCAACTACGAGCAGTACTTC.

The V gene is TRBV6-2 or TRBV6-3, the J gene TRBJ1-6, with a weak D call TRBD1 (5 bases). V was pared by 7 bases and J by 0 bases, with 25 bases between. Germline V gene sequence: CDR1 MNHEY, CDR2 SVGEGT. The CDR3 is 20 residues long. The CDR3 here is CASKSWLLDRDRSYNSPLHF. The CDR3, as DNA: TGTGCCAGCAAATCTTGGCTCTTGGACCGGGACCGCTCCTATAATTCACCCCTCCACTTT.

The sample holds a few counts of this clonotype. The chain links TRBV5-1 to TRBJ1-1; D is unclear. The V gene's germline CDR1 is SGHRS and CDR2 YFSETQ. This CDR3 region has 14 residues. Trimming removed 2 bases at V and 1 base at J, with 9 bases between. The CDR3 here is CASSFYTRNTEAFF. The CDR3 nucleotides read TGCGCCAGCAGCTTTTACACAAGGAACACTGAAGCTTTCTTT.

The chain couples TRBV2 to TRBJ2-7; the match to TRBD1 covers 7 bases. V trimming: 2 bases; J trimming: 4 bases; junction bases outside the gene matches: 8. The CDR3 runs to 15 residues. The V gene's germline CDR1 is SNHLY and CDR2 FYNNEI. CDR3 sequence: CASSERGGSSYEQYF. In DNA, the CDR3 is TGTGCCAGCAGTGAAAGAGGGGGCAGCTCTTACGAGCAGTACTTC.

This chain's CDR3 is CASWVGPNSPLHF. DNA of the CDR3: TGTGCCAGCTGGGTTGGACCTAATTCACCCCTCCACTTT. This sequence joins TRBV6-2 or TRBV6-3 and TRBJ1-6, with unresolved D. CDR1 MNHEY and CDR2 SVGEGT come from the germline V gene. V was cut by 8 bases and J by 6 bases, with 11 bases left in between. This CDR3 is built from 13 residues.

Ten or more counts support this clonotype. This chain connects TRBV29-1 to TRBJ1-2; 7 bases are a match to TRBD1. V dropped 5 bases and J dropped 3; count of bases not matched to a gene: 6. This CDR3 is built from 13 residues. Germline V gene lookup returns CDR1 SQVTM and CDR2 ANQGSEA. CDR3 sequence (DNA): TGCAGCGTTAGTCCCGGGACAGACTATGGCTACACCTTC. This translates into CSVSPGTDYGYTF. Variable domain in full (rest from reference TRBV29-1 and TRBJ1-2): SAVISQKPSRDICQRGTSLTIQCQVDSQVTMMFWYRQQPGQSLTLIATANQGSEATYESGFVIDKFPISRPNLTFSTLTVSNMSPEDSSIYLCSVSPGTDYGYTFGSGTRLTVV.

The table lists this clonotype with a few counts. This rearrangement joins TRBV6-2 or TRBV6-3 to TRBJ2-5; a weak D match, TRBD2 (5 bases). CDR1 is MNHEY and CDR2 is SVGEGT in the germline V gene. This CDR3 comprises 15 residues. Deletions cut 2 bases from V and 5 bases from J, with 15 bases between. The CDR3 region has the DNA TGTGCCAGCAGTTACGGAACGAGGACGGGGGAGACCCAGTACTTC. Translation gives CASSYGTRTGETQYF.

The V call is TRBV4-3, the J call TRBJ2-2; 8 nucleotides line up with TRBD2. V dropped 0 bases and J dropped 7; count of bases not matched to a gene: 4. The CDR3 contains 15 residues. Germline V lookup: CDR1 LGHNA, CDR2 YSLEER. The CDR3 sequence is CASSQEGLASGELFF. The CDR3 DNA reads as TGCGCCAGCAGCCAAGAAGGACTAGCCAGCGGGGAGCTGTTTTTT.

A few counts support this clonotype. This chain links TRBV4-3 with TRBJ2-7; 7 bases map to TRBD2. V lost 0 bases and J lost 3; bases outside the gene matches: 8. The V gene's germline CDR1 is LGHNA and CDR2 YSLEER. The CDR3 runs to 16 residues. The CDR3 DNA is TGCGCCAGCAGCCAAGAAGCTAGCGGAAAGTACTACGAGCAGTACTTC. As protein: CASSQEASGKYYEQYF.

The V and J genes are TRBV28 and TRBJ1-5; the D is unclear. V lost 11 bases and J 2 bases, leaving 13 bases between the germline ends. CDR3 length: 13 residues. The V gene's germline CDR1 is MDHEN and CDR2 SYDVKM. CDR3 residues: CAAKVRGNQPQHF. Here the CDR3 DNA reads TGTGCCGCCAAAGTAAGGGGCAATCAGCCCCAGCATTTT.

This clonotype occurred many times. CDR3 sequence (DNA): TGTGCCAGCAGTCCGCCCCGGACAGGGGTGGACAATCAGCCCCAGCATTTT. Its translation is CASSPPRTGVDNQPQHF. The chain recombines TRBV27 with TRBJ1-5; 9 bases align to TRBD1. The CDR3 extends over 17 amino acids. Unmatched junction bases numbered 11, after V lost 5 bases and J lost 3 bases. Germline V lookup: CDR1 MNHEY, CDR2 SMNVEV (reference sequence).

This clonotype was seen at least ten times. V usage is TRBV18 and J usage is TRBJ1-4; D possibly corresponds to TRBD1 (6 bases). This CDR3 has 14 residues. Trimming left V 7 bases short and J 5 bases short, with 14 bases between. The germline V gene has CDR1 KGHSH and CDR2 LQKENI. The CDR3 region has the DNA TGTGCCAGCTGCGCAGGGGCGAGCAATGAAAAACTGTTTTTT. Encoded protein: CASCAGASNEKLFF.

This clonotype was picked up a small number of times. This chain connects TRBV7-9 to TRBJ2-2, with D perhaps TRBD1 or TRBD2 (5 bases each). This CDR3 is built from 12 residues. Trimming took 4 bases from V and 13 from J, leaving 13 bases between them. Germline-derived CDR1 and CDR2 are SEHNR and FQNEAQ (reference sequence). The DNA for the CDR3 is TGTGCCAGCAGCTCCGGGACCCTCGGGCTGTTTTTT. It encodes CASSSGTLGLFF.

This clonotype has a handful of counts. This rearrangement joins TRBV29-1 to TRBJ2-3, with TRBD1 as a possible D gene (6 bases). The CDR3 contains 12 residues. Germline CDR1 SQVTM, CDR2 ANQGSEA. Trimming pared 7 bases from V and 5 bases from J, leaving 13 bases between. The CDR3 loop is CSGDTAQDTQYF. CDR3 nucleotide sequence: TGCAGCGGGGACACTGCCCAAGATACGCAGTATTTT.

This clonotype was detected ten times or more. The rearrangement links TRBV7-3 to TRBJ1-1, with a tentative D call TRBD1 (5 bases). The CDR3 runs 13 residues. V was cut by 1 base and J by 3 bases, with 6 bases left in between. Germline V lookup: CDR1 SGHTA, CDR2 FQGTGA. CDR3 in amino acids: CASSLIGDTEAFF. The DNA for the CDR3 is TGTGCCAGCAGCTTAATAGGGGACACTGAAGCTTTCTTT.

The chain employs TRBV4-3 and TRBJ1-3; D is uncertain. CDR3 length: 15 residues. Trimming took 0 bases from V and 0 from J, leaving 6 bases between them. Germline-derived CDR1 and CDR2 are LGHNA and YSLEER. CDR3 residues: CASSQEESSGNTIYF. CDR3 nucleotides: TGCGCCAGCAGCCAAGAGGAGTCCTCTGGAAACACCATATATTTT.

This clonotype came up many times. The V gene is TRBV2, the J gene TRBJ2-7; TRBD2 aligns across 10 bases. Trimming cost V 5 bases and J 2 bases; bases outside gene matches: 9. The length of the CDR3 is 16 residues. From germline, CDR1 is SNHLY and CDR2 FYNNEI. CDR3 sequence reads: CASSPVAGGDAYEQYF. CDR3 nucleotides: TGTGCCAGCAGTCCAGTAGCGGGAGGCGACGCCTACGAGCAGTACTTC.

The V call is TRBV10-2, the J call TRBJ2-6; 10 nucleotides line up with TRBD1. After removal of 8 bases from V and 0 bases from J, the junction contained 4 bases not matched to a gene. Germline lookup yields CDR1 WSHSY and CDR2 SAAADI. The CDR3 length is 16 residues. Here the CDR3 reads CASGGQGSSGANVLTF. The CDR3 nucleotides read TGCGCCAGCGGGGGACAGGGGTCCTCTGGGGCCAACGTCCTGACTTTC.

The chain couples TRBV5-4 to TRBJ2-2, with D tentatively TRBD2 (6 bases). The V end lost 1 base, the J end lost 6 bases, and 16 bases lay between the germline ends. Germline V gene data show CDR1 as SGHNT and CDR2 as YYREEE (reference sequence). This CDR3 comprises 16 residues. Here the CDR3 DNA reads TGTGCCAGCAGCTTGCGTCCGCCTAGCGTTTCCGGGGAGCTGTTTTTT. Translation gives CASSLRPPSVSGELFF. The variable domain in full, with the rest retrieved from reference TRBV5-4 and TRBJ2-2, is ETGVTQSPTHLIKTRGQQVTLRCSSQSGHNTVSWYQQALGQGPQFIFQYYREEENGRGNFPPRFSGLQFPNYSSELNVNALELDDSALYLCASSLRPPSVSGELFFGEGSRLTVL.

This clonotype was picked up many times. The chain recombines TRBV3-1 with TRBJ2-1; D is perhaps TRBD2 (6 bases). The length of the CDR3 is 13 residues. Trimming left V 1 base short and J 9 bases short, with 10 bases between. Per germline, CDR1 LGHDT and CDR2 YNNKEL (reference sequence). The CDR3 spells CASSQGGTGEQFF. In nucleotides, the CDR3 is TGTGCCAGCAGCCAAGGCGGGACGGGTGAGCAGTTCTTC.

Remarks on this clonotype: With a much larger clone just one base away, this may be a read error. The V gene is TRBV28, the J gene TRBJ2-1, with 10 positions matching TRBD1. The CDR3 totals 15 residues. The V and J ends lost 5 bases and 4 bases, in that order; junction bases with no gene match: 5. Germline loops: CDR1 MDHEN, CDR2 SYDVKM. Here the CDR3 reads CASSAGTGVYNEQFF. As DNA, the CDR3 is TGTGCCAGCAGTGCCGGGACAGGGGTATACAATGAGCAGTTCTTC.

The rearrangement links TRBV11-2 to TRBJ2-2, with 11 bases matching TRBD1. The CDR3 runs to 15 residues. The V gene's germline CDR1 is SGHAT and CDR2 FQNNGV. J was trimmed by 7 bases and V by 5 bases; bases with no gene match: 6. CDR3 region: CASSHGQGAGGELFF. In DNA, the CDR3 is TGTGCCAGCAGCCACGGACAGGGGGCCGGCGGGGAGCTGTTTTTT.